The 29 T cell receptor beta chains reported below all come from one sample, sequenced in a study of T-cell memory formation after mild COVID-19. MiXCR, applied by TCRdb to the 5' RACE reads, yields one record per CDR3 protein. The sample lists about 240,000 distinct CDR3 sequences, 8% to 10% occurring once. Sequences were obtained from PBMCs or a T cell subset sorted from them (not recorded which). The receptors originated from a man younger than 35 who had mild COVID-19 (a few samples of this study predate the infection). Cell type and time point are not known.

In its sample, this clonotype was seen a few times. This chain links TRBV6-5 with TRBJ1-2; 9 positions match TRBD1. Germline CDR1 MNHEY, CDR2 SVGAGI. V was clipped by 5 bases and J by 8 bases; unmatched bases: 9. The CDR3 consists of 14 residues. The chain's CDR3 is CASSQAYRGRGYTF. The CDR3 nucleotides are TGTGCCAGCAGTCAAGCTTACAGGGGGCGAGGCTACACCTTC.

V is TRBV7-6 and J is TRBJ1-6; D perhaps matches TRBD1 (5 bases). The V gene's germline CDR1 is SGHVS and CDR2 FNYEAQ. This CDR3 has 18 residues. Trimming removed 0 bases at V and 8 bases at J, with 20 bases between. CDR3 sequence reads: CASSLAPTRAGRDSPLHF. The CDR3 DNA is TGTGCCAGCAGCTTAGCCCCGACCCGGGCAGGGAGGGATTCACCCCTCCACTTT.

The chain links TRBV7-2 to TRBJ1-1; the D gene is possibly TRBD1 (6 bases). The CDR3 extends over 15 amino acids. Germline V lookup: CDR1 SGHTA, CDR2 FQGNSA. V lost 7 bases, J lost 6 bases, and 21 bases lay in between. CDR3: CASNSRGGAAPEAFF. The CDR3 nucleotides read TGTGCCAGCAATTCCCGTGGGGGGGCGGCCCCTGAAGCTTTCTTT.

The chain carries TRBV6-5 and TRBJ1-6; no clear D. Germline V gives CDR1 MNHEY, CDR2 SVGAGI. The CDR3 spans 13 residues. Trimming left V 7 bases short and J 7 bases short, with 11 bases between. CDR3 coding DNA: TGTGCCAGCAAAAATTCCTTAAATTCACCCCTCCACTTT. Its protein is CASKNSLNSPLHF.

A few counts support this clonotype. The chain couples TRBV7-9 to TRBJ2-5, with D possibly being TRBD1 (5 bases). Germline V gene sequence: CDR1 SEHNR, CDR2 FQNEAQ (reference sequence). This CDR3 region has 13 residues. Trimming pared 4 bases from V and 5 bases from J, leaving 11 bases between. CDR3 nucleotide sequence: TGTGCCAGCAGCTCCACGCAGGGCGAGACCCAGTACTTC. It is translated as CASSSTQGETQYF.

This clonotype turned up a few times. The chain has TRBV4-3 and TRBJ2-7, with TRBD2 identical over 12 bases. The V segment lost 5 bases and the J segment 4 bases; nucleotides outside the gene matches: 6. Germline V gene data show CDR1 as LGHNA and CDR2 as YSLEER. The CDR3 is made up of 15 amino acids. This CDR3 reads CASSSRLAGVYEQYF. The CDR3 DNA reads as TGCGCCAGCAGCTCAAGACTAGCGGGGGTATACGAGCAGTACTTC.

The chain combines TRBV11-3 with TRBJ2-7; the match to TRBD1 covers 8 bases. Per the germline V gene, CDR1 is SGHNT and CDR2 is YENEEA. J gave up 7 bases and V 4 bases, and 15 bases lay outside the gene matches. This CDR3 has 16 amino acids. The CDR3 reads CASSSWSGQGAREQYF. Written as DNA, the CDR3 is TGTGCCAGCAGCTCCTGGTCGGGCCAGGGGGCAAGGGAGCAGTACTTC.

This clonotype has only a few counts. The rearrangement links TRBV5-1 to TRBJ2-5; D gene uncertain. Germline V gives CDR1 SGHRS, CDR2 YFSETQ. Between the trimmed V and J ends, which lost 0 bases and 4 bases, there was a span of 16 bases. The CDR3 runs 16 residues. The CDR3 is CASSLVSRQYLETQYF. In DNA, the CDR3 is TGCGCCAGCAGCTTGGTCAGTCGACAATATTTAGAGACCCAGTACTTC.

V gene TRBV11-2 combines with J gene TRBJ1-1; D possibly corresponds to TRBD1 (5 bases). The germline V and J ends were trimmed by 4 bases and 11 bases, with 17 bases remaining between them. Germline CDR1 and CDR2: SGHAT and FQNNGV. The CDR3 runs 13 residues. The CDR3: CASSYGTKLGAFF. CDR3 in DNA: TGTGCCAGCAGCTACGGGACTAAACTGGGGGCTTTCTTT.

This clonotype was counted many times. The V call is TRBV4-1, the J call TRBJ1-1; no reliable D call. The germline V gene has CDR1 MGHRA and CDR2 YSYEKL. The CDR3 has 16 amino acids. V lost 0 bases and J lost 3, with 14 bases in between. DNA for the CDR3: TGCGCCAGCAGCCAAGATGAGGGAATTCTTTACACTGAAGCTTTCTTT. Protein sequence: CASSQDEGILYTEAFF.

This chain joins TRBV12-3 or TRBV12-4 and TRBJ1-5; no clear D gene. The CDR3 has 11 residues. Trimming removed 2 bases from V and 9 bases from J, with 5 bases in between. The CDR3 here is CASSLKAPQHF. CDR3 in DNA: TGTGCCAGCAGTTTAAAGGCGCCCCAGCATTTT.

This sequence joins TRBV7-2 and TRBJ1-3; no firm D call. V lost 1 base to trimming and J lost 4 bases, with 17 bases between them. CDR1 is SGHTA, CDR2 FQGNSA, per germline. The CDR3 has 17 residues. CDR3: CASSLGANSLSGNTIYF. In DNA, the CDR3 is TGTGCCAGCAGCTTAGGAGCAAACAGCCTTTCGGGAAACACCATATATTTT. Based on the CDR3 plus reference TRBV7-2 and TRBJ1-3, the full variable domain is GAGVSQSPSNKVTEKGKDVELRCDPISGHTALYWYRQSLGQGLEFLIYFQGNSAPDKSGLPSDRFSAERTGGSVSTLTIQRTQQEDSAVYLCASSLGANSLSGNTIYFGEGSWLTVV.

The chain has TRBV6-5 and TRBJ2-7; perhaps TRBD1 as D (5 bases). Germline values: CDR1 MNHEY, CDR2 SVGAGI. This CDR3 spans 14 amino acids. V dropped 4 bases and J dropped 3 bases, with 13 bases sitting between them. CDR3: CASSLPGFSYEQYF. The CDR3 bases are TGTGCCAGCAGTTTGCCAGGGTTTAGCTACGAGCAGTACTTC.

This clonotype was found a few times. The gene calls are TRBV20-1 and TRBJ1-1; D is ambiguous. The CDR3 is 10 residues long. V shed 6 bases and J shed 5 bases, with 7 bases lying between them. CDR1 is DFQATT, CDR2 SNEGSKA, per germline (reference sequence). The CDR3, as DNA: TGCAGTGCCCTAGGGACTGAAGCTTTCTTT. It specifies CSALGTEAFF.

This clonotype was detected a few times. The chain couples TRBV20-1 to TRBJ2-2; D is perhaps TRBD2 (5 bases). The CDR3 consists of 18 residues. Trimming shortened V by 3 bases and J by 2 bases, and 22 bases separated the two germline ends. Germline-derived CDR1 and CDR2 are DFQATT and SNEGSKA (reference sequence). DNA of the CDR3: TGCAGTGCTAGGAAACCACGGGGAACAGATACTAACACCGGGGAGCTGTTTTTT. Translation gives CSARKPRGTDTNTGELFF.

This clonotype appeared a few times. The chain has TRBV15 and TRBJ2-1, with TRBD2 matching over 10 bases. Germline V CDR1 and CDR2: LNHNV, YYDKDF (reference sequence). V was pared by 2 bases and J by 4 bases, with 5 bases of the junction left unmatched. This CDR3 spans 16 amino acids. The CDR3 spells CATSRIAGGNYNEQFF. For the CDR3, the DNA is TGTGCCACCAGCAGAATAGCGGGGGGAAATTACAATGAGCAGTTCTTC.

With regard to this clonotype: A much larger clonotype is one base distant, so this may be a read error. CDR3 sequence (DNA): TGCAGCGCACTCGTACAGGTATCCAACGAGCAGTACTTC. It codes for CSALVQVSNEQYF. The V call is TRBV29-1, the J call TRBJ2-7; maybe TRBD1 (5 bases). The CDR3 spans 13 residues. The germline V and J ends were trimmed by 7 bases and 5 bases, with 18 bases remaining between them. Germline lookup yields CDR1 SQVTM and CDR2 ANQGSEA.

This clonotype was found many times. V gene TRBV5-1 combines with J gene TRBJ1-2; D is undetermined. Germline V gene data show CDR1 as SGHRS and CDR2 as YFSETQ. CDR3 length: 15 amino acids. V lost 3 bases, J lost 0 bases, and 12 bases lay in between. CDR3 sequence reads: CASSYIYPANYGYTF. The DNA of the CDR3 is TGCGCCAGCAGCTACATTTACCCAGCTAACTATGGCTACACCTTC. Looking up the rest from reference TRBV5-1 and TRBJ1-2 gives the full variable domain: KAGVTQTPRYLIKTRGQQVTLSCSPISGHRSVSWYQQTPGQGLQFLFEYFSETQRNKGNFPGRFSGRQFSNSRSEMNVSTLELGDSALYLCASSYIYPANYGYTFGSGTRLTVV.

This chain uses TRBV5-1 with TRBJ1-1; 10 positions agree with TRBD1. This CDR3 is 15 amino acids long. Per the germline V gene, CDR1 is SGHRS and CDR2 is YFSETQ. After removal of 4 bases from V and 1 base from J, the junction contained 4 bases not matched to a gene. The CDR3 sequence is CASSLGTGENTEAFF. For the CDR3, the DNA is TGCGCCAGCAGCCTTGGGACAGGGGAGAACACTGAAGCTTTCTTT.

The V and J genes are TRBV6-1 and TRBJ2-5; 8 bases align to TRBD1. Germline values: CDR1 MNHNS, CDR2 SASEGT. The CDR3 is 15 residues long. V lost 1 base to trimming and J lost 2 bases; unmatched junction nucleotides: 3. CDR3: CASSEGTGWQETQYF. The CDR3 DNA is TGTGCCAGCAGTGAAGGGACAGGGTGGCAAGAGACCCAGTACTTC.

This clonotype was counted a few times. This chain joins TRBV14 and TRBJ1-2; D ambiguous. This CDR3 comprises 13 residues. V was pared by 4 bases and J by 13 bases, with 19 bases between. In germline, CDR1 is SGHDN, CDR2 FVKESK. DNA for the CDR3: TGTGCCAGCAGCCCCCAGCAGGACCTAGGCGGCACCTTC. Residues: CASSPQQDLGGTF.

This clonotype was recorded at least ten times. The genes are TRBV11-2 and TRBJ2-2, with D unresolved. This CDR3 is 14 amino acids long. Looked up from germline, CDR1 is SGHAT and CDR2 is FQNNGV. V dropped 0 bases and J dropped 1 base, with 3 bases sitting between them. CDR3 sequence: CASSLEQNTGELFF. The CDR3 bases are TGTGCCAGCAGCTTAGAACAGAACACCGGGGAGCTGTTTTTT.

At least ten counts were recorded for this clonotype. The chain has TRBV7-2 and TRBJ1-2, with D unclear. V was shortened by 5 bases and J by 7 bases, with 17 bases between the two germline ends. There are 14 residues in the CDR3. Per germline, CDR1 SGHTA and CDR2 FQGNSA. In DNA, the CDR3 is TGTGCCAGCAGCCAAAGTAACGGGATTGCTGGCTACACCTTC. Amino acid sequence: CASSQSNGIAGYTF.

This clonotype was observed a handful of times. The chain couples TRBV5-1 to TRBJ2-2, with a possible D match to TRBD2 (6 bases). The CDR3 contains 14 residues. Germline values: CDR1 SGHRS, CDR2 YFSETQ. Trimming took off 7 bases at V and 1 base at J, with 11 bases between the two ends. As DNA, the CDR3 is TGCGCCAGCGGCGGGACGGTGAACACCGGGGAGCTGTTTTTT. Its protein is CASGGTVNTGELFF.

The V and J genes are TRBV5-1 and TRBJ2-7, with 7 nucleotides matching TRBD1. The V gene end was trimmed by 3 bases and the J gene end by 4 bases; junction bases not matched to a gene: 4. The CDR3 spans 13 residues. Germline values: CDR1 SGHRS, CDR2 YFSETQ. The CDR3 region has the DNA TGCGCCAGCAGCTACGGGACAGCTTACGAGCAGTACTTC. Its protein is CASSYGTAYEQYF.

This clonotype came up many times. The chain couples TRBV9 to TRBJ2-1; D might be TRBD2 (5 bases). The germline V and J ends were trimmed by 0 bases and 1 base, with 8 bases remaining between them. Germline V gene data show CDR1 as SGDLS and CDR2 as YYNGEE. This CDR3 has 15 amino acids. The CDR3 coding sequence is TGTGCCAGCAGCGTAGGGACTCGTTCCTACAATGAGCAGTTCTTC. It translates to CASSVGTRSYNEQFF.

This clonotype has a handful of counts. J is TRBJ1-1 and V is TRBV10-3; possibly TRBD1 for D (5 bases). V gave up 7 bases and J gave up 6 bases, with 18 bases separating them. The CDR3 contains 14 residues. Germline-derived CDR1 and CDR2 are ENHRY and SYGVKD. Here the CDR3 reads CAITRDSSSAEAFF. In DNA, the CDR3 is TGTGCCATCACCCGGGACTCTTCGTCCGCTGAAGCTTTCTTT.

The V gene is TRBV7-2, the J gene TRBJ1-6; TRBD1 matches at 10 bases. The CDR3 covers 15 residues. Germline V lookup: CDR1 SGHTA, CDR2 FQGNSA. Germline trimming cut 6 bases from V and 11 bases from J; bases unmatched to any gene: 10. CDR3 residues: CASRTIRDRGTPLHF. DNA of the CDR3: TGTGCCAGCAGGACTATCCGGGACAGGGGTACACCCCTCCACTTT. Filled out from reference TRBV7-2 and TRBJ1-6, the complete variable domain reads GAGVSQSPSNKVTEKGKDVELRCDPISGHTALYWYRQSLGQGLEFLIYFQGNSAPDKSGLPSDRFSAERTGGSVSTLTIQRTQQEDSAVYLCASRTIRDRGTPLHFGNGTRLTVT.

At least ten counts were recorded for this clonotype. The DNA of the CDR3 is TGTGCCAGCAGCTTCGGGGGTGGGGAGACCCAGTACTTC. Protein sequence: CASSFGGGETQYF. The chain recombines TRBV7-3 with TRBJ2-5; possibly TRBD2 for D (6 bases). This CDR3 has 13 residues. Germline V gene lookup returns CDR1 SGHTA and CDR2 FQGTGA. The V gene lost 3 bases and the J gene lost 5 bases, with 10 bases spanning the gap.